This paragraph covers one TCR beta chain sequence. Other DNA sequences in the sample encode the same CDR3. Germline CDR1 SGHTA, CDR2 FQGNSA. The CDR3 extends over 13 amino acids. Trimming took off 7 bases at V and 9 bases at J, with 18 bases between the two ends. The source of the sample is a study of control samples from healthy donors and cancer patients. TCRdb's table, derived via immunoSEQ multiplex PCR, lists solely in-frame clones and lacks some. The repertoire holds some 30,000 clones, with nearly 90% as singletons. The V and J genes are TRBV7-2 and TRBJ1-1; TRBD1 is a possible D gene (6 bases). Material: formalin-fixed, paraffin-embedded tissue. The receptor comes from a female donor with melanoma. CDR3 residues: CASTVDRREKAFF. DNA for the CDR3: TGTGCCAGCACCGTCGACAGGAGAGAAAAAGCTTTCTTT.